The next 27 T cell receptor beta chains were all read from a single sample in a study of blood T cell repertoires in COVID-19. Only in-frame clones appear in the TCRdb table, and some are missing; sequencing was by immunoSEQ multiplex PCR. The sample contains roughly 100,000 clones, about 80% of which appear only once. The sequenced sample was peripheral blood. The receptors come from a man aged 60 to 69 with acute or convalescent COVID-19.

The chain employs TRBV25-1 and TRBJ2-2, with 9 bases that match TRBD1. Per the germline V gene, CDR1 is MGHDK and CDR2 is SYGVNS. The CDR3 loop spans 16 amino acids. With 3 bases clipped from V and 5 bases from J, the junction kept 7 bases outside the gene matches. In DNA form, the CDR3 reads TGTGCCAGCAGTGAGTGGGGGACAGGGAGGACCGGGGAGCTGTTTTTT. This gives the protein CASSEWGTGRTGELFF.

The genes are TRBV25-1 and TRBJ1-2; 10 bases are shared with TRBD1. The CDR3 length is 16 residues. The germline V gene encodes CDR1 MGHDK and CDR2 SYGVNS. V lost 7 bases and J lost 0; bases outside the gene matches: 8. As DNA, the CDR3 is TGTGCCAGCACTCCGGGACAGGGGCCGACTAACTATGGCTACACCTTC. It encodes CASTPGQGPTNYGYTF.

This sequence joins TRBV6-5 and TRBJ1-1; 9 positions agree with TRBD1. Looked up from germline, CDR1 is MNHEY and CDR2 is SVGAGI. With 1 base clipped from V and 5 bases from J, the junction kept 2 bases outside the gene matches. The CDR3 length is 14 residues. The CDR3 DNA follows: TGTGCCAGCAGTTACTACAGGGGGCGGACTGAAGCTTTCTTT. Translation: CASSYYRGRTEAFF.

The genes are TRBV5-8 and TRBJ2-1; the match to TRBD2 covers 8 bases. The CDR3 spans 16 residues. V gave up 6 bases and J gave up 6 bases; unmatched junction bases: 14. Germline-derived CDR1 and CDR2 are SGHTS and YDEGEE. CDR3 sequence (DNA): TGTGCCAGCAACCCAGGACTAGCCCTCGGTCTCAATGAGCAGTTCTTC. As protein: CASNPGLALGLNEQFF.

This clone has more than one count but fewer than ten. The chain carries TRBV5-1 and TRBJ1-1, with unresolved D. CDR3 length: 14 residues. Trimming took off 1 base at V and 0 bases at J, with 7 bases between the two ends. The germline gives CDR1 SGHRS, CDR2 YFSETQ. CDR3 region: CASSLQAVNTEAFF. In nucleotides, the CDR3 is TGCGCCAGCAGCTTGCAGGCCGTGAACACTGAAGCTTTCTTT. The complete variable domain, with remaining parts taken from reference TRBV5-1 and TRBJ1-1, reads KAGVTQTPRYLIKTRGQQVTLSCSPISGHRSVSWYQQTPGQGLQFLFEYFSETQRNKGNFPGRFSGRQFSNSRSEMNVSTLELGDSALYLCASSLQAVNTEAFFGQGTRLTVV.

The chain combines TRBV19 with TRBJ2-6; TRBD1 is a possible D gene (6 bases). Germline V lookup: CDR1 LNHDA, CDR2 SQIVND (reference sequence). This CDR3 has 16 residues. Trimming left V 6 bases short and J 2 bases short, with 14 bases between. In DNA form, the CDR3 reads TGTGCCAGTAGCCCAGGGGTTCGAACTGGGGCCAACGTCCTGACTTTC. This translates into CASSPGVRTGANVLTF.

The chain combines TRBV4-2 with TRBJ2-5; 7 nucleotides match TRBD2. CDR1 LGHNA and CDR2 YNFKEQ come from the germline V gene. J gave up 0 bases and V 1 base, and 5 bases lay outside the gene matches. This CDR3 has 16 residues. In DNA, the CDR3 is TGTGCCAGCAGCCAAGTGACGGGGGGTTACCAAGAGACCCAGTACTTC. Its translation is CASSQVTGGYQETQYF.

The J gene is TRBJ1-1, the V gene TRBV27; D gene ambiguous. The V end was cut by 3 bases, the J end by 4 bases, with 15 bases between. Germline loops: CDR1 MNHEY, CDR2 SMNVEV (reference sequence). This CDR3 has 15 amino acids. DNA for the CDR3: TGTGCCAGCAGTTTGACTTGGGTATCGTCCACTGAAGCTTTCTTT. Translated: CASSLTWVSSTEAFF.

The J gene is TRBJ1-1, the V gene TRBV14; D remains ambiguous. Germline V gene sequence: CDR1 SGHDN, CDR2 FVKESK. V lost 4 bases and J lost 4, with 7 bases in between. CDR3 size: 12 residues. The CDR3 reads CASSPGRTEAFF. The CDR3 region has the DNA TGTGCCAGCAGCCCTGGGCGCACTGAAGCTTTCTTT.

V gene TRBV13 combines with J gene TRBJ1-1, with 7 positions matching TRBD1. Germline V lookup: CDR1 PRHDT, CDR2 FYEKMQ (reference sequence). The CDR3 is made up of 12 amino acids. The ends lost 5 bases at V and 12 bases at J; junction bases unmatched: 9. CDR3 sequence (DNA): TGTGCCAGCAGCGAACAGGGGCGGGCAACTTTCTTT. Amino acids: CASSEQGRATFF.

The CDR3 protein is CASSGSGLQNTEAFF. The CDR3 region has the DNA TGTGCCAGCAGCGGTTCGGGACTGCAGAACACTGAAGCTTTCTTT. The chain employs TRBV7-9 and TRBJ1-1; D perhaps matches TRBD1 (5 bases). The V and J ends lost 5 bases and 1 base respectively, with 14 bases between them. Germline-derived CDR1 and CDR2 are SEHNR and FQNEAQ (reference sequence). The CDR3 totals 15 residues. The complete variable domain, with remaining parts taken from reference TRBV7-9 and TRBJ1-1, reads DTGVSQNPRHKITKRGQNVTFRCDPISEHNRLYWYRQTLGQGPEFLTYFQNEAQLEKSRLLSDRFSAERPKGSFSTLEIQRTEQGDSAMYLCASSGSGLQNTEAFFGQGTRLTVV.

The rearrangement uses TRBV3-1 (or the pseudogene TRBV3-2) and TRBJ2-3, with 10 nucleotides matching TRBD2. There are 16 residues in the CDR3. Germline CDR1 reads LGHDT; CDR2 reads YNNKEL (reference sequence). The trim removed 4 bases at V and 5 bases at J, leaving 9 bases unmatched. CDR3 sequence: CASSRALAGNEDTQYF. The CDR3 DNA reads TGTGCCAGCAGCCGTGCACTAGCGGGGAACGAAGATACGCAGTATTTT.

This chain connects TRBV20-1 to TRBJ2-3; TRBD1 is a possible D gene (5 bases). The V gene's germline CDR1 is DFQATT and CDR2 SNEGSKA (reference sequence). The CDR3 runs to 11 residues. Between the trimmed V and J ends, which lost 4 bases and 9 bases, there was a span of 11 bases. The DNA for the CDR3 is TGCAGTGCTACAGGGCTGGGAACGCAGTATTTT. Its translation: CSATGLGTQYF.

The rearrangement links TRBV2 to TRBJ1-2, with D perhaps matching TRBD1 (6 bases). V lost 5 bases to trimming and J lost 2 bases, with 12 bases between them. The germline CDR1 and CDR2 sequences are SNHLY and FYNNEI. This CDR3 contains 14 residues. The CDR3 sequence is CASSSTGRNYGYTF. In DNA form, the CDR3 reads TGTGCCAGCAGTTCGACAGGACGAAACTATGGCTACACCTTC.

The gene calls are TRBV5-1 and TRBJ2-1; TRBD2 aligns across 11 bases. The V segment lost 0 bases and the J segment 5 bases; nucleotides outside the gene matches: 4. The CDR3 length is 16 residues. Germline CDR1 SGHRS, CDR2 YFSETQ. The CDR3 DNA sequence: TGCGCCAGCAGCTTGGGTAGCGGGGGGGTAAACAATGAGCAGTTCTTC. This codes for CASSLGSGGVNNEQFF.

This chain joins TRBV7-6 and TRBJ2-1; 13 bases agree with TRBD2. Germline loops: CDR1 SGHVS, CDR2 FNYEAQ. This CDR3 region has 18 residues. The trim removed 3 bases at V and 4 bases at J, leaving 9 bases unmatched. As DNA, the CDR3 is TGTGCCAGCAGCTTTACTAGCGGGAGGGCCCTCCTTTACAATGAGCAGTTCTTC. Its translation is CASSFTSGRALLYNEQFF.

This clone showed up just once. V usage is TRBV7-9 and J usage is TRBJ1-1, with D unclear. The CDR3 runs 12 residues. Germline assignment: CDR1 SEHNR and CDR2 FQNEAQ (reference sequence). The ends were cut back, 3 bases at V and 3 bases at J, with 5 bases in the middle. CDR3 protein: CASSLRYTEAFF. The CDR3 coding sequence is TGTGCCAGCAGCTTGCGGTACACTGAAGCTTTCTTT.

The chain couples TRBV11-3 to TRBJ1-1, with 8 nucleotides matching TRBD1. V dropped 5 bases and J dropped 1; count of bases not matched to a gene: 3. Germline V gene data show CDR1 as SGHNT and CDR2 as YENEEA. The CDR3 covers 14 residues. The CDR3 bases are TGTGCCAGCAGCAAGACAGGGGAGAACACTGAAGCTTTCTTT. This codes for CASSKTGENTEAFF.

The genes are TRBV7-3 and TRBJ2-4, with D tentatively TRBD2 (5 bases). Germline-derived CDR1 and CDR2 are SGHTA and FQGTGA. This CDR3 contains 13 residues. Trimming took 5 bases from V and 4 from J, leaving 9 bases between them. The DNA for the CDR3 is TGTGCCAGCAGCCCGCCGGGGAAAAACATTCAGTACTTC. Its translation is CASSPPGKNIQYF.

The V call is TRBV24-1, the J call TRBJ2-3; D might be TRBD2 (5 bases). V lost 3 bases and J 1 base, leaving 7 bases between the germline ends. The length of the CDR3 is 14 residues. Per germline, CDR1 KGHDR and CDR2 SFDVKD. DNA of the CDR3: TGTGCCACCAGTGATCGGCGGGGCACAGATACGCAGTATTTT. Translation gives CATSDRRGTDTQYF.

The chain joins TRBV15 to TRBJ1-6; no clear D. The CDR3 runs 16 residues. Per germline, CDR1 LNHNV and CDR2 YYDKDF (reference sequence). Trimming took 0 bases from V and 8 from J, leaving 14 bases between them. CDR3 coding DNA: TGTGCCACCAGCAGAGATAAACGGTTGTTGGATTCACCCCTCCACTTT. Translating it yields CATSRDKRLLDSPLHF.

The rearrangement joins TRBV9 to TRBJ1-1, with 7 bases fitting TRBD1. The V gene's germline CDR1 is SGDLS and CDR2 YYNGEE. This CDR3 region has 15 residues. V lost 1 base to trimming and J lost 4 bases; unmatched junction nucleotides: 7. CDR3 loop: CASSVTGAVGTEAFF. The CDR3 DNA reads as TGTGCCAGCAGCGTAACAGGGGCGGTAGGCACTGAAGCTTTCTTT. The whole variable domain, filled in from reference TRBV9 and TRBJ1-1, reads DSGVTQTPKHLITATGQRVTLRCSPRSGDLSVYWYQQSLDQGLQFLIQYYNGEERAKGNILERFSAQQFPDLHSELNLSSLELGDSALYFCASSVTGAVGTEAFFGQGTRLTVV.

The V and J genes are TRBV7-9 and TRBJ1-1; maybe TRBD1 (6 bases). CDR1 SEHNR and CDR2 FQNEAQ come from the germline V gene (reference sequence). The CDR3 extends over 12 amino acids. With 5 bases removed from V and 4 bases from J, the gap between germline ends came to 8 bases. The CDR3 spells CASSPDSTEAFF. For the CDR3, the DNA is TGTGCCAGCAGCCCGGACAGCACTGAAGCTTTCTTT.

A note on this clone: The identical CDR3 is also encoded by other nucleotide sequences in the sample. The chain joins TRBV27 to TRBJ2-1; 7 bases map to TRBD1. With 5 bases clipped from V and 2 bases from J, the junction kept 6 bases outside the gene matches. CDR1 is MNHEY and CDR2 is SMNVEV in the germline V gene (reference sequence). CDR3 length: 15 amino acids. This chain's CDR3 is CASSPRQGTYNEQFF. The CDR3, as DNA: TGTGCCAGCAGTCCGCGACAGGGTACCTACAATGAGCAGTTCTTC.

The DNA for the CDR3 is TGTGCCAGCTCAGGGCAGGAAAAGTTCGGGGAGCTGTTTTTT. Encoded protein: CASSGQEKFGELFF. The rearrangement links TRBV18 to TRBJ2-2; D is unresolved. Germline V gene lookup returns CDR1 KGHSH and CDR2 LQKENI. This CDR3 has 14 amino acids. The germline V and J ends were trimmed by 5 bases and 7 bases, with 14 bases remaining between them.

The chain uses TRBV5-4 and TRBJ2-7; 13 positions match TRBD2. Germline-derived CDR1 and CDR2 are SGHNT and YYREEE (reference sequence). J lost 9 bases, V lost 3 bases, and 3 bases had no gene match. CDR3 size: 13 residues. CDR3 nucleotide sequence: TGTGCCAGCAGCTCCGGGACTAGCGGGACGCAGTACGTC. It is translated as CASSSGTSGTQYV.

The chain uses TRBV19 and TRBJ2-1; the match to TRBD2 covers 7 bases. The germline V gene has CDR1 LNHDA and CDR2 SQIVND (reference sequence). The CDR3 runs to 16 residues. Trimming at V came to 7 bases and at J to 0 bases, leaving 9 bases not matched to a gene. The CDR3 DNA reads TGTGCCAGTATGTTGGCGGGAGCGGCCTCCTACAATGAGCAGTTCTTC. Translated: CASMLAGAASYNEQFF.